This T cell receptor beta chain stems from a study of blood T cell repertoires in COVID-19. Study overall: Collection of acute and convalescent COVID-19 samples took place in the United States, Italy and Spain. T cells, B-cell-depleted T cells, or PBMCs provided the cDNA or gDNA that served as material.

In the original analysis: Cell counts per sample came from amplifying reference gene primers. Some clones are missing from TCRdb's copy, which holds only in-frame ones; the method was immunoSEQ multiplex PCR. The V and J calls and clone size are taken from that table; D and trimming were inferred from the DNA. The sample lists 300,000 to 400,000 clones, roughly 90% occurring once. This clone was recorded at least ten times. With 0 bases removed from V and 6 bases from J, the gap between germline ends came to 8 bases. There are 14 residues in the CDR3. CDR1 SEHNR and CDR2 FQNEAQ come from the germline V gene (reference sequence). Seattle's cohort entered during active infection and was followed longitudinally.

The sequencing input was peripheral blood. V is TRBV7-9 and J is TRBJ1-4, with D tentatively TRBD1 (5 bases). This TCR derives from a woman aged 55-75 years with COVID-19, enrolled during active disease. CDR3 bases: TGTGCCAGCAGCTTAGCCGGGGGGGATGAAAAACTGTTTTTT. It yields the protein CASSLAGGDEKLFF.